This T cell receptor beta chain was retrieved from a study of cytomegalovirus exposure and HLA in healthy donors. In the PCR, 60 Vbeta and 13 Jbeta primers were used. Here immunoSEQ multiplex PCR was the method, and the copy in TCRdb shows in-frame clones only, minus some. The sample contains 150,000 to 200,000 clones, roughly 85% of which appear only once. The source material was PBMCs. The receptor's source is a woman aged 40 to 55 in good health and CMV-seronegative.

CDR3 DNA: TGTGCCAGCAGCTTAGGGTGGTCGGGCACCGGGGAGCTGTTTTTT. Translating it yields CASSLGWSGTGELFF. The gene calls are TRBV7-6 and TRBJ2-2; D gene unclear. Trimming removed 1 base from V and 4 bases from J, with 10 bases in between. CDR1 SGHVS and CDR2 FNYEAQ come from the germline V gene. This CDR3 is 15 amino acids long. Full variable domain (outside the CDR3, taken from reference TRBV7-6 and TRBJ2-2): GAGVSQSPRYKVTKRGQDVALRCDPISGHVSLYWYRQALGQGPEFLTYFNYEAQQDKSGLPNDRFSAERPEGSISTLTIQRTEQRDSAMYRCASSLGWSGTGELFFGEGSRLTVL.